Each of the 29 T cell receptor beta chains below was sequenced from the same sample in a study of glioma-infiltrating T cells. TCR alpha and beta CDR3 regions were amplified from RNA using iRepertoire nested multiplex PCR. TCRdb analysed the multiplex PCR reads with MiXCR anew, one entry per CDR3 protein. The table has over 70,000 distinct CDR3 sequences, around a quarter seen once. The sequencing input was glioma tissue, nonneoplastic brain tissue, or PBMCs (not recorded which). These receptors originate from a human donor with low-grade glioma or glioblastoma, undergoing nonglioma brain surgery, or in good health (not recorded which).

Ten or more counts support this clonotype. V and J are TRBV6-1 and TRBJ1-5; 10 bases align to TRBD1. Germline V gene sequence: CDR1 MNHNS, CDR2 SASEGT. V was pared by 7 bases and J by 0 bases, with 6 bases of the junction left unmatched. The CDR3 spans 16 residues. The CDR3 DNA follows: TGTGCCAGCATGCGGGACAGGGGCGATAGCAATCAGCCCCAGCATTTT. Translation: CASMRDRGDSNQPQHF.

This clonotype was counted at least ten times. The chain couples TRBV19 to TRBJ2-5, with D unresolved. Germline loops: CDR1 LNHDA, CDR2 SQIVND (reference sequence). The CDR3 spans 13 residues. Trimming took 1 base from V and 4 from J, leaving 7 bases between them. CDR3 sequence reads: CASSIAVGETQYF. The CDR3 coding sequence is TGTGCCAGTAGTATAGCGGTTGGAGAGACCCAGTACTTC.

V gene TRBV18 combines with J gene TRBJ2-5, with 11 bases aligning to TRBD2. The CDR3 is 15 residues long. Germline lookup yields CDR1 KGHSH and CDR2 LQKENI. V shed 6 bases and J 0 bases; nucleotides not matched to a gene: 3. Here the CDR3 reads CASSSLAGDQETQYF. DNA for the CDR3: TGTGCCAGCTCTTCACTAGCGGGGGACCAAGAGACCCAGTACTTC.

This clonotype was counted many times. The chain links TRBV20-1 to TRBJ1-1; D gene unclear. The ends were cut back, 3 bases at V and 5 bases at J, with 16 bases in the middle. The CDR3 spans 14 residues. CDR1 is DFQATT and CDR2 is SNEGSKA in the germline V gene (reference sequence). CDR3 sequence (DNA): TGCAGTGCTAGCGCGACCCCCTCGGGGACTGAAGCTTTCTTT. Amino acid sequence: CSASATPSGTEAFF.

This clonotype was found many times. The V call is TRBV18, the J call TRBJ2-5; D remains unclear. Germline V lookup: CDR1 KGHSH, CDR2 LQKENI. V was cut by 2 bases and J by 3 bases, with 7 bases left in between. This CDR3 has 13 amino acids. Written as DNA, the CDR3 is TGTGCCAGCTCACCAAATCTCGAAGAGACCCAGTACTTC. Amino acids: CASSPNLEETQYF.

Notes on this clonotype: A junction end diverges from the germline sequence, so it may reflect a read error. This chain uses TRBV3-1 with TRBJ2-7; 15 bases are shared with TRBD2. Germline lookup yields CDR1 LGHDT and CDR2 YNNKEL (reference sequence). This CDR3 has 16 residues. Written as DNA, the CDR3 is TGTACCAGCAGCCGAGGACTAGCGGGAGGGCCCTACGAGCAGTACTTC. It is translated as CTSSRGLAGGPYEQYF.

This clonotype showed up many times. The chain is built from TRBV6-1 and TRBJ2-1; D unresolved. V was clipped by 7 bases and J by 4 bases, with 14 bases between them. The germline V gene encodes CDR1 MNHNS and CDR2 SASEGT. The CDR3 is 14 amino acids. The CDR3 loop reads CASTNAQIYNEQFF. The CDR3 DNA sequence: TGTGCCAGCACGAACGCCCAGATATACAATGAGCAGTTCTTC.

This clonotype has a handful of counts. The chain combines TRBV5-4 with TRBJ1-2; 8 positions agree with TRBD1. Germline V gene sequence: CDR1 SGHNT, CDR2 YYREEE (reference sequence). The CDR3 runs 15 residues. With V trimmed by 2 bases and J by 4 bases, 7 bases remained unmatched. CDR3 loop: CASSLPGQASYGYTF. As DNA, the CDR3 is TGTGCCAGCAGCTTACCGGGACAGGCGAGCTATGGCTACACCTTC.

This clonotype has a count of ten or more. This rearrangement joins TRBV20-1 to TRBJ1-2; the D gene is possibly TRBD1 (5 bases). Per germline, CDR1 DFQATT and CDR2 SNEGSKA (reference sequence). This CDR3 is built from 13 residues. V lost 4 bases, J lost 5 bases, and 14 bases lay in between. CDR3 residues: CSATAGGGYGYTF. CDR3 nucleotide sequence: TGCAGTGCTACCGCCGGGGGGGGGTATGGCTACACCTTC.

Concerning this clonotype itself: The junction departs from germline at one end; a sequencing error may be responsible. J is TRBJ2-7 and V is TRBV3-1; TRBD1 is a possible D gene (6 bases). Looked up from germline, CDR1 is LGHDT and CDR2 is YNNKEL (reference sequence). CDR3 length: 14 amino acids. The CDR3 DNA follows: TGTGCCGGCAGCTCTATGACAGGAACTTACGAGCAGTACTTC. Its translation is CAGSSMTGTYEQYF.

In regard to this clonotype: With a much larger clone just one base away, this may be a read error. V usage is TRBV12-3 or TRBV12-4 and J usage is TRBJ1-3; D is unclear. This CDR3 contains 15 residues. V lost 9 bases to trimming and J lost 0 bases, with 15 bases between them. The CDR3 DNA reads TGTGCCAGTCGGAAGGCAGAAAGCTCTGGAAACACCATATATTTT. It codes for CASRKAESSGNTIYF.

This clonotype was observed many times. CDR3 sequence (DNA): TGTGCCAGCAGCTGGACAACCGGGACAAAAGCTTTCTTT. Translating it yields CASSWTTGTKAFF. The chain has TRBV7-6 and TRBJ1-1, with a weak D call TRBD1 (6 bases). CDR3 length: 13 amino acids. Germline assignment: CDR1 SGHVS and CDR2 FNYEAQ. Trimming removed 4 bases from V and 9 bases from J, with 15 bases in between.

This clonotype has a single count. One end of the junction fails to match germline, which may point to a read error. The genes are TRBV6-6 and TRBJ1-3; D not certain. This CDR3 has 12 residues. Germline CDR1 is MNHNY and CDR2 is SVGAGI (reference sequence). CDR3 residues: CAGSLSGKTIYF. In DNA form, the CDR3 reads TGTGCCGGATCCCTATCGGGAAAAACCATATATTTT.

This clonotype was observed at least ten times. The V and J genes are TRBV11-2 and TRBJ2-7, with D perhaps matching TRBD1 or TRBD2 (6 bases each). From germline, CDR1 is SGHAT and CDR2 FQNNGV. There are 11 residues in the CDR3. V was trimmed by 9 bases and J by 6 bases, leaving 12 bases between them. CDR3 in DNA: TGTGCCAGTCGAGGGGGGCCCGAGCAGTACTTC. It codes for CASRGGPEQYF.

There are a few counts of this clonotype. The genes are TRBV7-8 and TRBJ2-7; 8 bases fit TRBD1. Germline CDR1 reads SGHVS; CDR2 reads FQNEAQ. V shed 2 bases, J shed 3 bases, and the junction held 9 bases outside the gene matches. This CDR3 is 16 amino acids long. CDR3: CASSLNPRTGLYEQYF. CDR3 bases: TGTGCCAGCAGCTTAAACCCCCGGACAGGGCTCTACGAGCAGTACTTC. The whole variable domain, filled in from reference TRBV7-8 and TRBJ2-7, reads GAGVSQSPRYKVAKRGQDVALRCDPISGHVSLFWYQQALGQGPEFLTYFQNEAQLDKSGLPSDRFFAERPEGSVSTLKIQRTQQEDSAVYLCASSLNPRTGLYEQYFGPGTRLTVT.

The rearrangement uses TRBV18 and TRBJ2-3, with unresolved D. V gave up 2 bases and J gave up 4 bases, with 7 bases separating them. The CDR3 is made up of 13 amino acids. CDR1 is KGHSH, CDR2 LQKENI, per germline. DNA of the CDR3: TGTGCCAGCTCACCATTACTACCAGATACGCAGTATTTT. Translating it yields CASSPLLPDTQYF.

This clonotype was found many times. V and J are TRBV7-2 and TRBJ2-3; 7 bases agree with TRBD2. CDR1 is SGHTA, CDR2 FQGNSA, per germline. The CDR3 is 13 amino acids. V gave up 2 bases and J gave up 4 bases; unmatched junction bases: 0. The CDR3 coding sequence is TGTGCCAGCAGCTTACGGGAGGCAGATACGCAGTATTTT. Translation gives CASSLREADTQYF.

This clonotype was observed many times. This sequence joins TRBV20-1 and TRBJ1-1, with unresolved D. The V gene's germline CDR1 is DFQATT and CDR2 SNEGSKA (reference sequence). The CDR3 is 11 amino acids. Deletions cut 6 bases from V and 3 bases from J, with 8 bases between. CDR3 DNA: TGCAGTGCGAGAAAGGACACTGAAGCTTTCTTT. It translates to CSARKDTEAFF.

This clonotype turned up a few times. The V call is TRBV12-3 or TRBV12-4, the J call TRBJ1-3; TRBD1 is a possible D gene (5 bases). The V end was cut by 7 bases, the J end by 2 bases, with 18 bases between. This CDR3 spans 16 amino acids. The CDR3 DNA sequence: TGTGCCAGCACCATATTGAAAATGACAGCTGGAAACACCATATATTTT. Encoded protein: CASTILKMTAGNTIYF.

This clonotype has a count of ten or more. This chain connects TRBV7-2 to TRBJ2-5; possible D gene TRBD1, 6 bases. Trimming stripped 5 bases from V and 2 bases from J, with 12 bases between. The germline CDR1 and CDR2 sequences are SGHTA and FQGNSA. The CDR3 consists of 14 residues. CDR3 protein: CASSLTTGQETQYF. The CDR3 nucleotides read TGTGCCAGCAGCCTAACGACAGGACAAGAGACCCAGTACTTC.

This clonotype has ten or more counts. The DNA of the CDR3 is TGCAGTGCGCAGGGGGCGGGGGGGACCCTCTTGGAGCAGTTCTTC. This translates into CSAQGAGGTLLEQFF. This sequence joins TRBV20-1 and TRBJ2-1; tentative D call: TRBD2 (9 bases). Deletions cut 6 bases from V and 10 bases from J, with 25 bases between. In germline, CDR1 is DFQATT, CDR2 SNEGSKA (reference sequence). This CDR3 is 15 amino acids long.

On this clonotype itself: Possible read error: a much larger clone is one base away. The chain uses TRBV14 and TRBJ1-1; D unresolved. This CDR3 spans 13 amino acids. Trimming cost V 0 bases and J 10 bases, with 12 bases left between them. Germline-derived CDR1 and CDR2 are SGHDN and FVKESK. CDR3 DNA: TGTGCCAGCAGCCAAGATCTTGATAGTGGAGCTTTCTTT. Translated, it gives CASSQDLDSGAFF.

The chain joins TRBV7-8 to TRBJ2-7; D is unclear. This CDR3 is 13 amino acids long. CDR1 and CDR2 from the germline V gene are SGHVS and FQNEAQ. V was shortened by 2 bases and J by 5 bases, with 10 bases between the two germline ends. CDR3 nucleotides: TGTGCCAGCAGCTTATTAGGGTCCCACGAGCAGTACTTC. Translated: CASSLLGSHEQYF.

This clonotype was detected many times. The rearrangement uses TRBV18 and TRBJ2-1; D ambiguous. This CDR3 spans 15 amino acids. The V and J ends lost 3 bases and 0 bases respectively, with 9 bases between them. Germline CDR1 is KGHSH and CDR2 is LQKENI. The DNA for the CDR3 is TGTGCCAGCTCACCGCAGGAGAGCTCCTACAATGAGCAGTTCTTC. This sequence encodes CASSPQESSYNEQFF.

This clonotype came up a few times. The chain uses TRBV18 and TRBJ2-7; possible D gene TRBD2, 7 bases. There are 15 residues in the CDR3. Trimming stripped 0 bases from V and 6 bases from J, with 15 bases between. Germline V gene sequence: CDR1 KGHSH, CDR2 LQKENI. The CDR3 sequence is CASSPPPGGGAEQYF. The CDR3 region has the DNA TGTGCCAGCTCACCACCACCCGGTGGGGGGGCCGAGCAGTACTTC.

This clonotype showed up many times. The genes are TRBV6-1 and TRBJ2-1; possibly TRBD2 for D (6 bases). Looked up from germline, CDR1 is MNHNS and CDR2 is SASEGT. Trimming removed 11 bases at V and 9 bases at J, with 17 bases between. CDR3 size: 12 residues. The CDR3 DNA reads TGTGCCGAAGGACGGGGGACGGGTGAGCAGTTCTTC. Amino acid sequence: CAEGRGTGEQFF.

By frequency in the sample, this clonotype is medium-sized. The chain carries TRBV20-1 and TRBJ2-1; D assignment may be TRBD1 or TRBD2 (5 bases each). Germline CDR1 is DFQATT and CDR2 is SNEGSKA (reference sequence). CDR3 length equals 13 residues. V was trimmed by 3 bases and J by 9 bases, leaving 15 bases between them. The CDR3 region has the DNA TGCAGTGCTAGTCGGTGGGACCGGGGTGAGCAGTTCTTC. Its protein is CSASRWDRGEQFF.

This clonotype occurred a few times. The V call is TRBV5-1, the J call TRBJ2-5; 8 bases map to TRBD2. V was pared by 7 bases and J by 5 bases, with 13 bases of the junction left unmatched. CDR3 size: 15 residues. Germline CDR1 and CDR2: SGHRS and YFSETQ. CDR3 sequence reads: CASVSTAGGRETQYF. Written as DNA, the CDR3 is TGCGCCAGCGTCTCAACGGCGGGGGGACGCGAGACCCAGTACTTC.

This chain connects TRBV18 to TRBJ2-1, with a possible D match to TRBD1 (5 bases). Germline CDR1 KGHSH, CDR2 LQKENI. CDR3 length: 15 amino acids. V gave up 3 bases and J gave up 2 bases, with 11 bases separating them. The CDR3, as DNA: TGTGCCAGCTCACCGAGACAGTCCCCCTACAATGAGCAGTTCTTC. Amino acid sequence: CASSPRQSPYNEQFF. The entire variable domain, with the rest obtained from reference TRBV18 and TRBJ2-1, is as follows: NAGVMQNPRHLVRRRGQEARLRCSPMKGHSHVYWYRQLPEEGLKFMVYLQKENIIDESGMPKERFSAEFPKEGPSILRIQQVVRGDSAAYFCASSPRQSPYNEQFFGPGTRLTVL.